This T cell receptor beta chain originates from a study of Ad26.COV2.S vaccination and SARS-CoV-2 variants. For the study at large: The vaccine Ad26.COV2.S was put into the muscle once, or twice with 56 days between.

Indicated treatment: roughly 19 received Ad26.COV2.S at low or high dose, single or two shots; about 5 received placebo; per-sample allocation not given. Specimen acquisition occurred on day 63 following the initial vaccine or placebo injection. Profiled with immunoSEQ multiplex PCR; TCRdb holds only in-frame clones, not every one. The sample gives some 320,000 clones, around 84% of which show up once; roughly 2.1% is in the top ten. The CDR3 has 16 amino acids. CDR1 and CDR2 (germline): MNHEY, SMNVEV (reference sequence). Trimming removed 6 bases from V and 7 bases from J; junction bases left unmatched: 17.

The V and J genes are TRBV27 and TRBJ2-7, with TRBD1 matching over 8 bases. The sequences come from peripheral blood, collected in a trial of Ad26.COV2.S vaccine versus placebo. This sequence originates from a person aged 18-65 years who received the Ad26.COV2.S COVID-19 vaccine or a placebo. For the CDR3, the DNA is TGTGCCAGCAGGCTTCAGGGGGCTCGGGTCACTGGGGAGCAGTACTTC. This codes for CASRLQGARVTGEQYF.